This TCR beta chain was identified during a study of Tregs in tolerant kidney transplant recipients. General study findings and limits: Validation in larger populations is needed because few patients were studied.

On this clone: Its antigen is unknown.

CD4+CD25+CD127- Tregs, CD4+CD25- non-Tregs, CD4 and CD8 cells were sorted. Data came from immunoSEQ multiplex PCR; TCRdb stores just in-frame clones and leaves some out. The data show 200,000 to 300,000 clones, roughly 80% seen once. Germline assignment: CDR1 SGHVS and CDR2 FQNEAQ. The CDR3 covers 16 residues. The V end lost 7 bases, the J end lost 7 bases, and 22 bases lay between the germline ends. This sequence originates from a human donor in good health. The rearrangement links TRBV7-8 to TRBJ1-4; possibly TRBD1 for D (5 bases). Sequenced material: CD4+ T cells from blood. The CDR3 protein is CASTLRGLGGSEKLFF. CDR3 in DNA: TGTGCCAGCACCTTGCGGGGTTTGGGGGGAAGTGAAAAACTGTTTTTT.